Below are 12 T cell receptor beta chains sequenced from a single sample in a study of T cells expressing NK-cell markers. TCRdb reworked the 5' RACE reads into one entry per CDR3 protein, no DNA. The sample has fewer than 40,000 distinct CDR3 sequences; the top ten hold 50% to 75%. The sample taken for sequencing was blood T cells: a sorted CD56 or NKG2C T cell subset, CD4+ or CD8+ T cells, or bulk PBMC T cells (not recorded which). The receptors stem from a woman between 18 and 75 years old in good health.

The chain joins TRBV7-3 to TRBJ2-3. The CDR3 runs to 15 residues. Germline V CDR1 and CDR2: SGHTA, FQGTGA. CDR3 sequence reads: CASSFGGFGTDTQYF.

The CDR3 is CASSPAGFSGANVLTF. The chain uses TRBV9 and TRBJ2-6; absent DNA, TCRdb's TRBD2 call cannot be checked. CDR1 and CDR2 from the germline V gene are SGDLS and YYNGEE. CDR3 size: 16 residues.

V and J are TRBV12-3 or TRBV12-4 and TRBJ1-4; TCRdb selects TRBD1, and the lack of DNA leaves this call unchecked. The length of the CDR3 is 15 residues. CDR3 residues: CASSLWGPRDEKLFF.

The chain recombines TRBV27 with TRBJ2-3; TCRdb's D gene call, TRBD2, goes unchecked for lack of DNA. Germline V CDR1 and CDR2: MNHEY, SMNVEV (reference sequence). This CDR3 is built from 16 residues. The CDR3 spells CASSFLAGVSTDTQYF.

Here the CDR3 reads CADEVYMNYEQFF. This chain connects TRBV28 to TRBJ2-1. Germline CDR1 MDHEN, CDR2 SYDVKM. The CDR3 runs 13 residues.

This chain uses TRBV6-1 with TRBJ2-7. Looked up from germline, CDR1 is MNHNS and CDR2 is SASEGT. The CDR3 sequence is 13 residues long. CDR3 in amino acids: CASSPISPSREYF.

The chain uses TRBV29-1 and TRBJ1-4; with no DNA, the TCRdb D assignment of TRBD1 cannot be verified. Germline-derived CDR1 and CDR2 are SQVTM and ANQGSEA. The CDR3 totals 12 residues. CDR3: CSVEEPGEKLFF.

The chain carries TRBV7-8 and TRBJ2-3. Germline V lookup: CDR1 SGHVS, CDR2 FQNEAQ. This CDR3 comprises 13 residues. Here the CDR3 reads CASSLQGTDTQYF.

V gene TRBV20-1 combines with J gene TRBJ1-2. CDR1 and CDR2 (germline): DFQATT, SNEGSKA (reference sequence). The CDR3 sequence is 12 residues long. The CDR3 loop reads CSARDREVRYTF.

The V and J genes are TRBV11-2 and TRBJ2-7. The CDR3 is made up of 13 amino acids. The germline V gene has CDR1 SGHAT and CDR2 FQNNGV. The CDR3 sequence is CASSLENQDEQYF.

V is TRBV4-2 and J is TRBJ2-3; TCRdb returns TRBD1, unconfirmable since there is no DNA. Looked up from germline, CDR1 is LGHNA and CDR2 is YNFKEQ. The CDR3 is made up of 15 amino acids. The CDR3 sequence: CASSSMTGDTDTQYF.

The CDR3 is CSARALGELAGAHSTDTQYF. The chain links TRBV20-1 to TRBJ2-3; the D call from TCRdb, TRBD2, cannot be confirmed without DNA. The CDR3 extends over 20 amino acids. Looked up from germline, CDR1 is DFQATT and CDR2 is SNEGSKA (reference sequence).